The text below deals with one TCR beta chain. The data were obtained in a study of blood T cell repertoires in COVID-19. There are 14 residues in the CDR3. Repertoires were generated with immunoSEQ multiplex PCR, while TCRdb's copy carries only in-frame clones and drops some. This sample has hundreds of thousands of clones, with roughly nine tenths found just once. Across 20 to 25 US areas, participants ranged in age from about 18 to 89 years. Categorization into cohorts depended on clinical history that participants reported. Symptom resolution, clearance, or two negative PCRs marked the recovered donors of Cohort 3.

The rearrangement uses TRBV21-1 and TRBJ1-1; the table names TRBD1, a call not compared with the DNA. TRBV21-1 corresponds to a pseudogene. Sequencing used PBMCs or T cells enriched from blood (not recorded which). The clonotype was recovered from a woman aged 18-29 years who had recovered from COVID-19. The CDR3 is CASSATGGNTEAFF. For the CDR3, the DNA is TGTGCCAGCAGCGCGACAGGGGGTAACACTGAAGCTTTCTTT.